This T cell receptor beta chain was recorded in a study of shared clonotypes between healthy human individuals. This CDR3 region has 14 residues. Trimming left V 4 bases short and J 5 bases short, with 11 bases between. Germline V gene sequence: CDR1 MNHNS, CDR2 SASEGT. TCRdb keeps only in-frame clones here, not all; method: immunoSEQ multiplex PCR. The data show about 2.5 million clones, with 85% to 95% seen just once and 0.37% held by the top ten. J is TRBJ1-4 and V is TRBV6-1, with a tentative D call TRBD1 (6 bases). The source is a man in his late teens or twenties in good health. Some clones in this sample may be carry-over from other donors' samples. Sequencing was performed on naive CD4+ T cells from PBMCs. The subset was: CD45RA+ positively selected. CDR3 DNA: TGTGCCAGCAGTGCTGGACAGAGGAATGAAAAACTGTTTTTT. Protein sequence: CASSAGQRNEKLFF.